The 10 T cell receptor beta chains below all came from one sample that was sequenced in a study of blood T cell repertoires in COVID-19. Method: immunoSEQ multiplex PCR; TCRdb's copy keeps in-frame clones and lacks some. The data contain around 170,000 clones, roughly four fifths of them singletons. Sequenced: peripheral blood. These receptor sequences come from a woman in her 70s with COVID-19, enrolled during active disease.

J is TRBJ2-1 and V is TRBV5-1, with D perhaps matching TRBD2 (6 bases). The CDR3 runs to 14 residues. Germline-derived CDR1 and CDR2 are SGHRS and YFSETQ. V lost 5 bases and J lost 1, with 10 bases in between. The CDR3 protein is CASRIRESYNEQFF. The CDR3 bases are TGCGCCAGCAGGATTCGGGAGTCCTACAATGAGCAGTTCTTC. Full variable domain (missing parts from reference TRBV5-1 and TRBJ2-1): KAGVTQTPRYLIKTRGQQVTLSCSPISGHRSVSWYQQTPGQGLQFLFEYFSETQRNKGNFPGRFSGRQFSNSRSEMNVSTLELGDSALYLCASRIRESYNEQFFGPGTRLTVL.

Written as DNA, the CDR3 is TGTGCCAGCAGCTTCGGAGGAGGTGAGCAGTTCTTC. Protein sequence: CASSFGGGEQFF. This chain uses TRBV7-2 with TRBJ2-1; a possible D gene is TRBD2 (5 bases). V was clipped by 3 bases and J by 9 bases, with 9 bases between them. The germline V gene encodes CDR1 SGHTA and CDR2 FQGNSA. This CDR3 comprises 12 residues.

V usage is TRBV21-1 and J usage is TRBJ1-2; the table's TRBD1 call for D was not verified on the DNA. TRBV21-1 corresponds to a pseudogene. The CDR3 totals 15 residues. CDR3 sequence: CASRWTGGRDYGYTF. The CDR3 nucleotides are TGTGCCAGCAGGTGGACAGGGGGTAGGGACTATGGCTACACCTTC.

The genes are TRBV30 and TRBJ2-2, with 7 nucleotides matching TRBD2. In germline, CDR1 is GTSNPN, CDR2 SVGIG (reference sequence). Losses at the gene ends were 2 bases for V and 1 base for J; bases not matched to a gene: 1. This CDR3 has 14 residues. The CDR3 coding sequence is TGTGCCTGGAGTCGCGGGAGGAACACCGGGGAGCTGTTTTTT. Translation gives CAWSRGRNTGELFF.

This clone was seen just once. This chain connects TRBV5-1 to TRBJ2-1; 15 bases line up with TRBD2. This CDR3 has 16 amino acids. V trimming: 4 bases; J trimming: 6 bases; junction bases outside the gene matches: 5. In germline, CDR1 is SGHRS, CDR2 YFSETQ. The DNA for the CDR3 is TGCGCCAGCAGCGTGGGGGGACTAGCGGGAGGCAATGAGCAGTTCTTC. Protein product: CASSVGGLAGGNEQFF.

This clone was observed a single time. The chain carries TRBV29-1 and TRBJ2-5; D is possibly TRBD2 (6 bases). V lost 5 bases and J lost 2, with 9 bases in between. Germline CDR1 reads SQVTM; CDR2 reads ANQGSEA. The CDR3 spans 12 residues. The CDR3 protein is CSVRAGQETQYF. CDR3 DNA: TGCAGCGTTCGAGCGGGTCAAGAGACCCAGTACTTC.

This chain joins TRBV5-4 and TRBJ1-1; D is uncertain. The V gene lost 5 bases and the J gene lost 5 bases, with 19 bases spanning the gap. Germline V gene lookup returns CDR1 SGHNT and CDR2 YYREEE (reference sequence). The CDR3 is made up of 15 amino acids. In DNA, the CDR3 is TGTGCCAGCAGTTCCGAGGCTAACAAGATTACTGAAGCTTTCTTT. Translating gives CASSSEANKITEAFF.

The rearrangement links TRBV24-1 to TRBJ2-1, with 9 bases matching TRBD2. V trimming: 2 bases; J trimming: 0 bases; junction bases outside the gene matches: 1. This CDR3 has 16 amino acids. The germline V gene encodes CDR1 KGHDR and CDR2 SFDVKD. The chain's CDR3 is CATSDSSGNSYNEQFF. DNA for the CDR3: TGTGCCACCAGTGATTCTAGCGGGAACTCCTACAATGAGCAGTTCTTC.

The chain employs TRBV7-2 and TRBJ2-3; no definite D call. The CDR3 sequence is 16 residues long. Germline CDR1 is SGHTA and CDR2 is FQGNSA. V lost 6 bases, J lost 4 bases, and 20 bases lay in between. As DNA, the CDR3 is TGTGCCAGCAGACAACAACCCCCTCCGTTTCCAGATACGCAGTATTTT. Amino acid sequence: CASRQQPPPFPDTQYF.

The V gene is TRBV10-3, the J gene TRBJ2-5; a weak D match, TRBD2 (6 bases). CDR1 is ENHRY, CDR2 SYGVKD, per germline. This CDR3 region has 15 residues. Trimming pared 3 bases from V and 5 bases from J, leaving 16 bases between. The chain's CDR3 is CAISETPSGWETQYF. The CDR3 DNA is TGTGCCATCAGTGAAACCCCAAGCGGGTGGGAGACCCAGTACTTC.